Listed below are T cell receptor beta chains from one sample, sequenced in a study of blood T cell repertoires in COVID-19. The data were produced by immunoSEQ multiplex PCR, yet TCRdb's version contains in-frame clones alone and is incomplete. The sample comprises some 56,000 clones, roughly nine tenths of which are singletons, and around 46% rests with the top ten. The specimen was peripheral blood. The origin of the receptors is an older woman with COVID-19, enrolled during active disease. Both conserved end residues are part of each CDR3. A D gene is named only where the DNA matches it firmly. A row's size may be missing; if present it is once, few, many or a size class.

J gene: TRBJ1-2; D gene: TRBD1; clone size: -; V gene: TRBV7-8; CDR3 protein: CASSLVPGGGYGYTF
J gene: TRBJ2-1; D gene: -; clone size: -; V gene: TRBV18; CDR3 protein: CASSPDMGSYNEQFF
J gene: TRBJ2-1; D gene: -; clone size: -; V gene: TRBV7-6; CDR3 protein: CASSPIAYHNEQFF
J gene: TRBJ1-4; D gene: TRBD1; clone size: once; V gene: TRBV28; CDR3 protein: CASSGDRGEKLFF
J gene: TRBJ2-3; D gene: -; clone size: -; V gene: TRBV7-9; CDR3 protein: CASRRAEGTDTQYF
J gene: TRBJ2-5; D gene: -; clone size: -; V gene: TRBV4-2; CDR3 protein: CASSGAGGETQYF
J gene: TRBJ2-2; D gene: -; clone size: -; V gene: TRBV5-1; CDR3 protein: CASSWDFPNTGELFF
J gene: TRBJ2-7; D gene: TRBD1; clone size: -; V gene: TRBV30; CDR3 protein: CAWRIPGDRYEQYF
J gene: TRBJ1-3; D gene: -; clone size: -; V gene: TRBV7-8; CDR3 protein: CASSLTGLSSGNTIYF
J gene: TRBJ2-2; D gene: TRBD1; clone size: few; V gene: TRBV30; CDR3 protein: CALTGGADTGELFF
J gene: TRBJ1-1; D gene: TRBD1; clone size: -; V gene: TRBV28; CDR3 protein: CASSLDRALNTEAFF
J gene: TRBJ1-5; D gene: TRBD1; clone size: -; V gene: TRBV30; CDR3 protein: CAWSVPGTGVYQPQHF
J gene: TRBJ1-2; D gene: -; clone size: -; V gene: TRBV5-5; CDR3 protein: CASSLVADNYGYTF
J gene: TRBJ2-2; D gene: -; clone size: -; V gene: TRBV9; CDR3 protein: CASSLGGQNPGELFF
J gene: TRBJ1-2; D gene: -; clone size: few; V gene: TRBV27; CDR3 protein: CASSLSGFYGYTF
J gene: TRBJ2-3; D gene: TRBD2; clone size: -; V gene: TRBV19; CDR3 protein: CASSGRPRDTQYF
J gene: TRBJ2-1; D gene: TRBD2; clone size: -; V gene: TRBV29-1; CDR3 protein: CSVGLAGFSYNEQFF
J gene: TRBJ2-2; D gene: -; clone size: -; V gene: TRBV12-1; CDR3 protein: CASSFLGLSHFPNTGELFF
J gene: TRBJ2-7; D gene: -; clone size: -; V gene: TRBV7-9; CDR3 protein: CASSATGIEQYF
J gene: TRBJ1-2; D gene: -; clone size: -; V gene: TRBV10-3; CDR3 protein: CAISGDGRGGYTF
J gene: TRBJ2-5; D gene: -; clone size: -; V gene: TRBV3-1/TRBV3-2; CDR3 protein: CASSQEGRGSGQETQYF
J gene: TRBJ1-2; D gene: TRBD1; clone size: -; V gene: TRBV7-9; CDR3 protein: CASSPSGAGGLNYGYTF
J gene: TRBJ2-6; D gene: -; clone size: -; V gene: TRBV7-2; CDR3 protein: CASSPGGVGANVLTF
J gene: TRBJ1-4; D gene: TRBD1; clone size: -; V gene: TRBV19; CDR3 protein: CASSTGQGLVLFF
J gene: TRBJ2-3; D gene: -; clone size: once; V gene: TRBV5-6; CDR3 protein: CASSFTGGGTDTQYF
J gene: TRBJ2-1; D gene: TRBD2; clone size: -; V gene: TRBV7-8; CDR3 protein: CASSPPGLASINEQFF
J gene: TRBJ2-7; D gene: -; clone size: -; V gene: TRBV7-6; CDR3 protein: CASSQGGAPEQYF
J gene: TRBJ2-1; D gene: TRBD1; clone size: -; V gene: TRBV19; CDR3 protein: CASSIVMPGQGFSPITYNEQFF
J gene: TRBJ1-4; D gene: -; clone size: -; V gene: TRBV6-5; CDR3 protein: CASGGGGDEKLFF
J gene: TRBJ1-2; D gene: -; clone size: -; V gene: TRBV4-3; CDR3 protein: CASSQRYYNGGYTF
J gene: TRBJ2-7; D gene: -; clone size: -; V gene: TRBV6-5; CDR3 protein: CASSYDSSTHYEQYF
J gene: TRBJ2-7; D gene: TRBD2; clone size: -; V gene: TRBV4-2; CDR3 protein: CASSQGPLAGPSGEQYF
J gene: TRBJ2-7; D gene: TRBD1; clone size: -; V gene: TRBV6-5; CDR3 protein: CASSYAGTGTYEQYF
J gene: TRBJ2-1; D gene: -; clone size: once; V gene: TRBV9; CDR3 protein: CASSATLPGTYNYNEQFF
J gene: TRBJ1-5; D gene: -; clone size: -; V gene: TRBV7-2; CDR3 protein: CASSTGPGQPQHF
J gene: TRBJ2-7; D gene: -; clone size: -; V gene: TRBV28; CDR3 protein: CASSPRTASYEQYF
J gene: TRBJ2-3; D gene: TRBD1; clone size: -; V gene: TRBV7-9; CDR3 protein: CASSPGTGPTDTQYF
J gene: TRBJ2-1; D gene: -; clone size: -; V gene: TRBV2; CDR3 protein: CASSDLSGWGDEQFF
J gene: TRBJ1-3; D gene: -; clone size: -; V gene: TRBV28; CDR3 protein: CASSQPAAGNTIYF
J gene: TRBJ2-2; D gene: -; clone size: -; V gene: TRBV4-1; CDR3 protein: CASSHVYTGELFF
J gene: TRBJ1-1; D gene: TRBD1; clone size: -; V gene: TRBV3-1/TRBV3-2; CDR3 protein: CASSLTGWNTEAFF
J gene: TRBJ2-1; D gene: -; clone size: once; V gene: TRBV6-2/TRBV6-3; CDR3 protein: CASSYGGQSYNEQFF
J gene: TRBJ1-1; D gene: -; clone size: -; V gene: TRBV20-1; CDR3 protein: CSAKSERAFF
J gene: TRBJ1-2; D gene: -; clone size: few; V gene: TRBV5-7; CDR3 protein: CASSSFGANYGYTF
J gene: TRBJ1-6; D gene: -; clone size: -; V gene: TRBV16; CDR3 protein: CASSQLWGDNSPLHF
J gene: TRBJ1-6; D gene: -; clone size: -; V gene: TRBV6-2/TRBV6-3; CDR3 protein: CASSYSGGARAPLHF
J gene: TRBJ2-2; D gene: TRBD2; clone size: -; V gene: TRBV11-3; CDR3 protein: CASSPGTSENTGELFF
J gene: TRBJ2-2; D gene: -; clone size: -; V gene: TRBV3-1/TRBV3-2; CDR3 protein: CASSPSDRYTGELFF
J gene: TRBJ1-2; D gene: TRBD1; clone size: -; V gene: TRBV7-8; CDR3 protein: CASSSGTGRNEYGYTF